Listed below are T cell receptor beta chains from one sample, sequenced in a study of blood T cell repertoires in COVID-19. TCRdb's table, derived via immunoSEQ multiplex PCR, lists solely in-frame clones and lacks some. The table has approximately 150,000 clones, roughly 81% seen once; the top ten hold around 5%. The source material was peripheral blood. These receptors came from a woman between 50 and 59 years old with COVID-19, enrolled during active disease. CDR3s include the opening cysteine and the closing phenylalanine or tryptophan. Fields, in order: clone size, J gene, V gene, D gene, CDR3 protein, CDR3 DNA. The D gene is left open where the match is weak. Clone size is shown for a subset of rows, as once, few, many or a class of expanded clone.

NA	TRBJ1-6	TRBV4-3	NA	CASSQEQGVSPLHF	TGCGCCAGCAGCCAAGAACAGGGTGTTTCACCCCTCCACTTT
NA	TRBJ2-3	TRBV7-2	TRBD1	CASSPRGLADTDTQYF	TGTGCCAGCAGCCCTAGGGGGCTAGCTGACACAGATACGCAGTATTTT
NA	TRBJ2-7	TRBV9	NA	CASSVVGGYEQYF	TGTGCCAGCAGCGTAGTCGGCGGCTACGAGCAGTACTTC
NA	TRBJ2-2	TRBV28	NA	CASSWGYTNTGELFF	TGTGCCAGCAGTTGGGGCTACACTAACACCGGGGAGCTGTTTTTT
NA	TRBJ1-1	TRBV28	NA	CASSSRRGMNTEAFF	TGTGCCAGCAGTTCGCGCAGAGGGATGAACACTGAAGCTTTCTTT
NA	TRBJ2-7	TRBV10-3	TRBD2	CAITTSGGAGEQYF	TGTGCCATCACGACTAGCGGGGGGGCTGGGGAGCAGTACTTC
NA	TRBJ2-1	TRBV30	TRBD2	CAWSPTSGGQFF	TGTGCCTGGAGCCCGACTAGCGGGGGTCAATTCTTC
NA	TRBJ1-2	TRBV27	NA	CASSRQSGLQYGYTF	TGTGCCAGCAGTCGCCAAAGCGGCCTACAGTATGGCTACACCTTC
NA	TRBJ2-3	TRBV2	TRBD2	CASRADWGGTDTQYF	TGTGCCAGCAGAGCGGACTGGGGAGGGACAGATACGCAGTATTTT
NA	TRBJ1-2	TRBV30	NA	CAWKTGTIYGYTF	TGTGCCTGGAAAACAGGGACCATCTATGGCTACACCTTC
NA	TRBJ2-7	TRBV28	TRBD1	CASRRGPRGLSYEQYF	TGTGCCAGCAGGAGGGGGCCCAGGGGGCTTTCCTACGAGCAGTACTTC
NA	TRBJ2-5	TRBV4-1	NA	CASSQVAVLETQYF	TGCGCCAGCAGCCAAGTGGCCGTTTTGGAGACCCAGTACTTC
once	TRBJ1-4	TRBV3-1/TRBV3-2	NA	CASSQQGTNEKLFF	TGTGCCAGCAGCCAACAGGGTACGAACGAAAAACTGTTTTTT
NA	TRBJ2-2	TRBV6-8	NA	CATRPTQNTGELFF	TGTGCCACCAGACCGACTCAGAACACCGGGGAGCTGTTTTTT
NA	TRBJ1-6	TRBV30	NA	CAWSILSSYNSPLHF	TGTGCCTGGAGTATTTTGAGCTCCTATAATTCACCCCTCCACTTT
NA	TRBJ1-2	TRBV6-2/TRBV6-3	NA	CASSAPQQRYGYTF	TGTGCCAGCAGTGCCCCCCAACAGAGATATGGCTACACCTTC
NA	TRBJ2-1	TRBV5-6	NA	CASSLSGVGYNEQFF	TGTGCCAGCAGCCTAAGCGGAGTGGGGTACAATGAGCAGTTCTTC
NA	TRBJ2-7	TRBV2	NA	CASSRQAYEQYF	TGTGCCAGCAGTCGACAGGCTTACGAGCAGTACTTC
NA	TRBJ2-2	TRBV4-2	TRBD2	CASSLSGDAGELFF	TGTGCCAGCAGCCTTAGCGGGGACGCCGGGGAGCTGTTTTTT
once	TRBJ1-6	TRBV6-4	NA	CASSASDSPLHF	TGTGCCAGCAGTGCCTCCGATTCACCCCTCCACTTT
NA	TRBJ1-4	TRBV18	NA	CASSARTENEKLFF	TGTGCCAGCTCAGCCCGGACAGAGAATGAAAAACTGTTTTTT
once	TRBJ1-2	TRBV6-4	NA	CASSDSFTGSGYTF	TGTGCCAGCAGTGACTCTTTTACAGGGTCTGGCTACACCTTC
NA	TRBJ2-7	TRBV13	TRBD2	CASSSSLSGGAGYEQYF	TGTGCCAGCAGCTCTTCGCTTAGCGGGGGGGCCGGGTACGAGCAGTACTTC
NA	TRBJ1-6	TRBV7-8	TRBD1	CASSLFETGAGSPLHF	TGTGCCAGCAGCTTATTCGAGACAGGGGCGGGTTCACCCCTCCACTTT
few	TRBJ1-3	TRBV27	NA	CASSVGQTSGNTIYF	TGTGCCAGCAGTGTCGGACAGACCTCTGGAAACACCATATATTTT
NA	TRBJ1-4	TRBV27	NA	CASSLRANEKLFF	TGTGCCAGCAGTTTACGAGCTAATGAAAAACTGTTTTTT
NA	TRBJ1-2	TRBV29-1	TRBD1	CSGGNRGSYGYTF	TGCAGCGGGGGAAACAGGGGGAGCTATGGCTACACCTTC
once	TRBJ2-7	TRBV27	TRBD1	CASMAPGQGAYEQYF	TGTGCCAGCATGGCACCGGGACAGGGCGCCTACGAGCAGTACTTC
NA	TRBJ2-1	TRBV24-1	TRBD2	CATRGPAGLAGGPDNEQFF	TGTGCCACCCGGGGGCCAGCAGGACTAGCGGGGGGCCCTGACAATGAGCAGTTCTTC
NA	TRBJ1-5	TRBV2	TRBD1	CASSPTSTGLNQPQHF	TGTGCCAGCAGTCCCACCTCGACAGGGCTAAATCAGCCCCAGCATTTT
NA	TRBJ1-3	TRBV19	NA	CASSIGGRVSGNTIYF	TGTGCCAGTAGTATAGGAGGCAGGGTCTCTGGAAACACCATATATTTT
NA	TRBJ2-5	TRBV7-9	TRBD2	CASSLVPTSGGVETQYF	TGTGCCAGCAGCTTAGTGCCCACTAGCGGGGGAGTAGAGACCCAGTACTTC
NA	TRBJ2-5	TRBV3-1/TRBV3-2	NA	CASTNTRQVQETQYF	TGTGCCAGCACCAACACCCGACAGGTCCAAGAGACCCAGTACTTC
once	TRBJ2-7	TRBV7-2	TRBD2	CASSLVPYVSGGAREQYF	TGTGCCAGCAGCTTAGTCCCTTATGTTAGCGGGGGGGCAAGAGAGCAGTACTTC
NA	TRBJ1-6	TRBV9	NA	CASTGGWDSNSPLHF	TGTGCCAGCACCGGAGGGTGGGACTCTAATTCACCCCTCCACTTT
NA	TRBJ1-6	TRBV19	TRBD1	CASSIPQDRMDSPLHF	TGTGCCAGTAGTATACCTCAGGACAGGATGGACTCCCCCCTCCACTTT
once	TRBJ1-4	TRBV21-1	NA	CASSARAGGDPPTNEKLFF	TGTGCCAGCAGCGCCCGCGCAGGGGGCGATCCTCCAACTAATGAAAAACTGTTTTTT
NA	TRBJ2-7	TRBV27	NA	CASSGSSYEQYF	TGTGCCAGCAGCGGTAGCTCCTACGAGCAGTACTTC
NA	TRBJ2-7	TRBV7-9	TRBD1	CASSERDSQTYPNSGEQYF	TGTGCCAGCAGCGAGAGGGACAGCCAGACGTACCCCAACTCCGGCGAGCAGTACTTC
NA	TRBJ2-7	TRBV27	TRBD1	CASSPLTPAGGEYEQYF	TGTGCCAGCAGTCCGCTAACCCCGGCAGGGGGTGAGTACGAGCAGTACTTC
NA	TRBJ2-5	TRBV6-2/TRBV6-3	NA	CASSYWAGETETQYF	TGTGCCAGCAGTTATTGGGCAGGCGAGACAGAGACCCAGTACTTC
NA	TRBJ1-5	TRBV30	NA	CAWSALGRDNQPQHF	TGTGCCTGGAGCGCCCTTGGCAGGGACAATCAGCCCCAGCATTTT
NA	TRBJ2-6	TRBV30	TRBD1	CAGGTGVISGANVLTF	TGTGCCGGAGGGACAGGGGTTATCTCTGGGGCCAACGTCCTGACTTTC
NA	TRBJ2-7	TRBV28	NA	CASSLRGGVAGEQYF	TGTGCCAGCAGTTTAAGGGGCGGGGTGGCGGGCGAGCAGTACTTC
once	TRBJ1-1	TRBV7-2	NA	CASTLLGEATEAFF	TGTGCCAGCACCCTCCTGGGTGAGGCCACTGAAGCTTTCTTT
NA	TRBJ2-1	TRBV27	TRBD2	CASSRPSGGGYNEQFF	TGTGCCAGCAGTAGGCCTAGCGGGGGGGGATACAATGAGCAGTTCTTC
NA	TRBJ2-3	TRBV12-3/TRBV12-4	NA	CASRTSTDTQYF	TGTGCCAGCAGAACTAGCACAGATACGCAGTATTTT
NA	TRBJ2-7	TRBV11-3	NA	CASSLDLGAGSYEQYF	TGTGCCAGCAGCTTAGATCTGGGGGCCGGCTCCTACGAGCAGTACTTC
NA	TRBJ1-6	TRBV3-1/TRBV3-2	TRBD1	CASSQEKARTGGFSPLHF	TGTGCCAGCAGCCAAGAAAAGGCAAGGACAGGGGGCTTTTCACCCCTCCACTTT
NA	TRBJ1-4	TRBV5-4	TRBD1	CASSSNRGSPSTNEKLFF	TGTGCCAGCAGCTCCAACAGGGGGTCCCCTTCAACTAATGAAAAACTGTTTTTT